This T cell receptor (beta chain) was sequenced for a study of T cell repertoires in cytomegalovirus infection. Study summary: Newly reported HLA-C-restricted and thoroughly characterized HLA-B-restricted CMV epitopes were employed. Carrying CMV and the relevant HLA type showed in public TCR beta signatures.

There are a few counts of this clonotype. The antigen is unknown. TCRdb redid the calling of the reads with MiXCR, one entry per CDR3 protein. The sample carries about 350,000 distinct CDR3 sequences, 34% recorded once. Findings and limits, study-wide: Cumulative frequency of public TCR beta families picked out carriers of CMV plus the relevant HLA. HLA-C-restricted CMV-specific TCR beta clonotypes were dominant in the ex vivo response.

Germline V gene sequence: CDR1 LNHDA, CDR2 SQIVND (reference sequence). After removal of 3 bases from V and 4 bases from J, the junction contained 5 bases not matched to a gene. CDR3 length: 14 residues. The sequence was obtained from a human donor in good health (CMV status not recorded). Some clones in this sample may be carry-over from other donors' samples. The rearrangement joins TRBV19 to TRBJ2-7; TRBD1 agrees at 8 bases. This specimen consisted of cultured PBMCs, obtained from culture after CMV antigen stimulation. The CDR3 loop reads CASSMPDRGYEQYF. The DNA for the CDR3 is TGTGCCAGTAGTATGCCCGACAGGGGTTACGAGCAGTACTTC.